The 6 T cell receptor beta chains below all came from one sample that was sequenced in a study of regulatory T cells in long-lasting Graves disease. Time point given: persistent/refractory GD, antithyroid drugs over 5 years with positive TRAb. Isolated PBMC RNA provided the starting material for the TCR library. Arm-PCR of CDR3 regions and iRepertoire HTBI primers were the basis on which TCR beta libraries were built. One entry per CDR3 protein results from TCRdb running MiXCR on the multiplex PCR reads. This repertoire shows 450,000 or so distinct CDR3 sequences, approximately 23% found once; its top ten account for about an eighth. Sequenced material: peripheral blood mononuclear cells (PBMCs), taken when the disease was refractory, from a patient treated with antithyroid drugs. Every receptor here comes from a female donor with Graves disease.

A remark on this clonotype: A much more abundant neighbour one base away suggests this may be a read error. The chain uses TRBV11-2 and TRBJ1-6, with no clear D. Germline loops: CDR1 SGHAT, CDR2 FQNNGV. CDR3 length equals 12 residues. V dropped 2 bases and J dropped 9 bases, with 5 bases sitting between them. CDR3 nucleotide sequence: TGTGCCAGCAGCTTAAATAGTTCACCCCTCCACTTT. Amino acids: CASSLNSSPLHF.

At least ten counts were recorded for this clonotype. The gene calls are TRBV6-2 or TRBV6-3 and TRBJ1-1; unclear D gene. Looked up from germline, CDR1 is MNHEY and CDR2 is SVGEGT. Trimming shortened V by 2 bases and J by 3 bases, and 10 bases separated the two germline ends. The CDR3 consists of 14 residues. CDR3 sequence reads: CASSYLRKDTEAFF. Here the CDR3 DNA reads TGTGCCAGCAGTTACCTTAGGAAGGACACTGAAGCTTTCTTT.

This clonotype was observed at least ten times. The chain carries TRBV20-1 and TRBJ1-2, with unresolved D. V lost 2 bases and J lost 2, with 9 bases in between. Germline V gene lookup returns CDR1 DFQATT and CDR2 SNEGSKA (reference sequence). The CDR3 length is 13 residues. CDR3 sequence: CSARKDRNYGYTF. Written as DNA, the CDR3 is TGCAGTGCTAGAAAAGACCGGAACTATGGCTACACCTTC.

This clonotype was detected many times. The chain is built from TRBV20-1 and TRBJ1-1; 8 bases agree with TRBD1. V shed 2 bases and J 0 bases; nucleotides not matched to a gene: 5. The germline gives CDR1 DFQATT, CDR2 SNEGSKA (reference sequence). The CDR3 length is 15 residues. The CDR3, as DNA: TGCAGTGCTAGAAGACAGGGGTCGATGAACACTGAAGCTTTCTTT. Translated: CSARRQGSMNTEAFF.

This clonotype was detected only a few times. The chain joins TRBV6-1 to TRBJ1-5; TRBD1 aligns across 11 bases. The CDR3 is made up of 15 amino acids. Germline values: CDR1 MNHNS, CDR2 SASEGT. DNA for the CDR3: TGTGCGGCCGGGACAGGGGGATATAGCAATCAGCCCCAGCATTTT. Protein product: CAAGTGGYSNQPQHF.

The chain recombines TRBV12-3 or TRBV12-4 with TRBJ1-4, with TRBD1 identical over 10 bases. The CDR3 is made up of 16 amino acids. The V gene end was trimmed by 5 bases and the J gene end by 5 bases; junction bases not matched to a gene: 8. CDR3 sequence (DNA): TGTGCCAGCAGTAAAGACAGGGGGCAAGAAAATGAAAAACTGTTTTTT. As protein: CASSKDRGQENEKLFF.